This entry lists 32 T cell receptor beta chains sequenced from one sample in a study of cytomegalovirus exposure and HLA in healthy donors. 60 Vbeta and 13 Jbeta primers were used in PCR. The assay was immunoSEQ multiplex PCR, and TCRdb's table has in-frame clones only and misses some. The repertoire has approximately 150,000 clones, roughly four fifths of them found once; the top ten carry 4.3%. The sequenced sample consisted of PBMCs. Receptors were obtained from a man aged 40-50 years in good health and CMV-seronegative.

CDR3 amino acids: CASSPGGSANEKLFF. CDR3 sequence (DNA): TGCGCCAGCAGCCCAGGGGGTTCGGCTAATGAAAAACTGTTTTTT. The chain carries TRBV5-1 and TRBJ1-4, with 7 bases fitting TRBD1. CDR3 length: 15 amino acids. Germline V CDR1 and CDR2: SGHRS, YFSETQ. After removal of 4 bases from V and 3 bases from J, the junction contained 6 bases not matched to a gene.

The gene calls are TRBV28 and TRBJ1-5; D is possibly TRBD1 (6 bases). This CDR3 has 16 amino acids. In germline, CDR1 is MDHEN, CDR2 SYDVKM. V was trimmed by 2 bases and J by 0 bases, leaving 11 bases between them. CDR3 sequence reads: CASSLVVQGSNQPQHF. CDR3 DNA sequence: TGTGCCAGCAGTTTAGTGGTACAGGGTAGCAATCAGCCCCAGCATTTT. Looking up the rest from reference TRBV28 and TRBJ1-5 gives the full variable domain: DVKVTQSSRYLVKRTGEKVFLECVQDMDHENMFWYRQDPGLGLRLIYFSYDVKMKEKGDIPEGYSVSREKKERFSLILESASTNQTSMYLCASSLVVQGSNQPQHFGDGTRLSIL.

This chain joins TRBV4-1 and TRBJ2-6; TRBD2 might be the D (7 bases). Between the trimmed V and J ends, which lost 2 bases and 2 bases, there was a span of 13 bases. Germline V gives CDR1 MGHRA, CDR2 YSYEKL. CDR3 length equals 17 residues. Here the CDR3 DNA reads TGCGCCAGCAGCCAATTGGGGGGGGGCCCTGGGGCCAACGTCCTGACTTTC. This gives the protein CASSQLGGGPGANVLTF.

The J gene is TRBJ2-7, the V gene TRBV18, with TRBD1 matching 7 bases. V dropped 4 bases and J dropped 0; count of bases not matched to a gene: 12. The CDR3 covers 17 residues. From germline, CDR1 is KGHSH and CDR2 LQKENI. For the CDR3, the DNA is TGTGCCAGCTCACTTCTCAGACAGGGCCCAAGCTCCTACGAGCAGTACTTC. This translates into CASSLLRQGPSSYEQYF.

The genes are TRBV10-3 and TRBJ1-2; 8 bases align to TRBD1. CDR1 ENHRY and CDR2 SYGVKD come from the germline V gene. The CDR3 spans 13 residues. Trimming at V came to 4 bases and at J to 8 bases, leaving 6 bases not matched to a gene. CDR3 sequence: CAISGGQGGGYTF. In nucleotides, the CDR3 is TGTGCCATCAGTGGTGGACAGGGTGGGGGCTACACCTTC.

This chain uses TRBV18 with TRBJ2-5; 10 nucleotides match TRBD2. This CDR3 contains 18 residues. Losses at the gene ends were 5 bases for V and 2 bases for J; bases not matched to a gene: 14. In germline, CDR1 is KGHSH, CDR2 LQKENI. In DNA, the CDR3 is TGTGCCAGCTCATCATTTTGGAGGGTAGCGGGGGGTCAAGAGACCCAGTACTTC. Amino acid sequence: CASSSFWRVAGGQETQYF.

Only one count was recorded for this clone. The CDR3 DNA reads as TGTGCCAGCAGCGGGACAGGGGGCAGGTACGAGCAGTACTTC. Translation: CASSGTGGRYEQYF. V gene TRBV27 combines with J gene TRBJ2-7; 12 nucleotides align to TRBD1. The germline CDR1 and CDR2 sequences are MNHEY and SMNVEV (reference sequence). This CDR3 comprises 14 residues. The trim removed 6 bases at V and 4 bases at J, leaving 4 bases unmatched.

V is TRBV30 and J is TRBJ1-1; D is possibly TRBD1 (5 bases). V shed 5 bases and J shed 5 bases, with 15 bases lying between them. This CDR3 comprises 13 residues. Germline CDR1 is GTSNPN and CDR2 is SVGIG (reference sequence). The CDR3 region has the DNA TGTGCCTGGGCCGTAGGGGTAAGGACTGAAGCTTTCTTT. It codes for CAWAVGVRTEAFF.

This chain connects TRBV7-2 to TRBJ1-1; D not certain. Between the trimmed V and J ends, which lost 5 bases and 0 bases, there was a span of 13 bases. The CDR3 has 15 residues. Germline V gene lookup returns CDR1 SGHTA and CDR2 FQGNSA. The CDR3 sequence: CASSPLSGMNTEAFF. In DNA form, the CDR3 reads TGTGCCAGCAGCCCCTTGTCGGGGATGAACACTGAAGCTTTCTTT.

The rearrangement joins TRBV7-8 to TRBJ2-1, with 9 bases fitting TRBD1. The J segment lost 7 bases and the V segment lost 4 bases, leaving 8 bases of the junction unmatched. The length of the CDR3 is 15 residues. The germline V gene has CDR1 SGHVS and CDR2 FQNEAQ. In DNA form, the CDR3 reads TGTGCCAGCAGCTCCCCACAGGGGGCTGGGAATGAGCAGTTCTTC. Residues: CASSSPQGAGNEQFF.

The chain joins TRBV11-2 to TRBJ2-7, with unresolved D. This CDR3 contains 14 residues. In germline, CDR1 is SGHAT, CDR2 FQNNGV. The V end lost 1 base, the J end lost 5 bases, and 12 bases lay between the germline ends. The CDR3 region is CASSLVRHANEQYF. CDR3 nucleotides: TGTGCCAGCAGCTTAGTCAGACACGCCAACGAGCAGTACTTC.

The V and J genes are TRBV6-4 and TRBJ2-7, with 7 bases lining up with TRBD2. This CDR3 has 14 amino acids. Germline-derived CDR1 and CDR2 are MRHNA and SNTAGT. J was trimmed by 0 bases and V by 10 bases; bases with no gene match: 9. Written as DNA, the CDR3 is TGTGCCACCATGGGGCGGGGGAGCTCCTACGAGCAGTACTTC. It specifies CATMGRGSSYEQYF.

The J gene is TRBJ1-1, the V gene TRBV7-2; a possible D gene is TRBD1 (6 bases). The germline CDR1 and CDR2 sequences are SGHTA and FQGNSA. The length of the CDR3 is 16 residues. V lost 4 bases, J lost 1 base, and 16 bases lay in between. CDR3 sequence: CASSSRQSGANTEAFF. CDR3 nucleotide sequence: TGTGCCAGCAGCTCGCGACAGTCAGGGGCGAACACTGAAGCTTTCTTT.

The rearrangement uses TRBV18 and TRBJ1-2, with D possibly being TRBD1 (5 bases). The CDR3 loop spans 15 amino acids. Between the trimmed V and J ends, which lost 3 bases and 0 bases, there was a span of 11 bases. In germline, CDR1 is KGHSH, CDR2 LQKENI. The chain's CDR3 is CASSPSTVTNYGYTF. The CDR3 coding sequence is TGTGCCAGCTCACCTTCGACAGTCACTAACTATGGCTACACCTTC.

The CDR3 region is CASSFRGRDQPQHF. CDR3 coding DNA: TGTGCCAGCAGCTTCAGGGGGCGGGATCAGCCCCAGCATTTT. This sequence joins TRBV5-8 and TRBJ1-5; 8 bases agree with TRBD1. The CDR3 has 14 amino acids. V was clipped by 2 bases and J by 5 bases; unmatched bases: 3. Germline CDR1 reads SGHTS; CDR2 reads YDEGEE.

The chain is built from TRBV30 and TRBJ2-2, with D possibly TRBD1 on 5 matching bases. The CDR3 covers 14 residues. Looked up from germline, CDR1 is GTSNPN and CDR2 is SVGIG (reference sequence). Trimming cost V 3 bases and J 3 bases, with 11 bases left between them. Here the CDR3 DNA reads TGTGCCTGGAGGACGGCAGGGTACACCGGGGAGCTGTTTTTT. Amino acid sequence: CAWRTAGYTGELFF.

The V call is TRBV6-5, the J call TRBJ2-1, with 7 bases aligning to TRBD1. V shed 4 bases, J shed 0 bases, and the junction held 6 bases outside the gene matches. CDR1 is MNHEY, CDR2 SVGAGI, per germline. The CDR3 is 16 residues long. In DNA form, the CDR3 reads TGTGCCAGCAGTTCCGGGACAGCACTCTCCTACAATGAGCAGTTCTTC. This translates into CASSSGTALSYNEQFF.

The J gene is TRBJ2-7, the V gene TRBV5-6; TRBD2 is a possible D gene (6 bases). Trimming cost V 0 bases and J 3 bases, with 13 bases left between them. This CDR3 contains 15 residues. Germline V gene data show CDR1 as SGHDT and CDR2 as YYEEEE. The CDR3 DNA sequence: TGTGCCAGCAGCTTGGTAGGCGGGGATCTCTACGAGCAGTACTTC. This codes for CASSLVGGDLYEQYF.

The chain joins TRBV27 to TRBJ1-2; TRBD1 matches 12 bases. CDR1 and CDR2 (germline): MNHEY, SMNVEV (reference sequence). J was trimmed by 7 bases and V by 2 bases; bases with no gene match: 2. The CDR3 sequence is 14 residues long. CDR3 in amino acids: CASSLRGQGAGYTF. Here the CDR3 DNA reads TGTGCCAGCAGTTTACGGGGACAGGGGGCTGGCTACACCTTC.

The V and J genes are TRBV9 and TRBJ1-3; possibly TRBD1 for D (5 bases). Germline CDR1 SGDLS, CDR2 YYNGEE. The CDR3 is 17 amino acids. V lost 4 bases to trimming and J lost 2 bases, with 19 bases between them. The CDR3 protein is CASSPRVMGQTGNTIYF. The CDR3 coding sequence is TGTGCCAGCAGCCCCCGGGTGATGGGGCAGACTGGAAACACCATATATTTT.

The chain links TRBV6-5 to TRBJ2-5, with D perhaps TRBD1 (5 bases). Trimming stripped 4 bases from V and 2 bases from J, with 14 bases between. This CDR3 has 15 residues. Germline assignment: CDR1 MNHEY and CDR2 SVGAGI. In DNA form, the CDR3 reads TGTGCCAGCAGTTTCGCTACAGGTCAGCAAGAGACCCAGTACTTC. This codes for CASSFATGQQETQYF.

V is TRBV7-6 and J is TRBJ1-4, with D tentatively TRBD1 (5 bases). In germline, CDR1 is SGHVS, CDR2 FNYEAQ. V was trimmed by 1 base and J by 4 bases, leaving 10 bases between them. The CDR3 contains 15 residues. The CDR3 bases are TGTGCCAGCAGCTTAGAACCAGGGTTTAATGAAAAACTGTTTTTT. This gives the protein CASSLEPGFNEKLFF.

The chain couples TRBV9 to TRBJ2-3; the match to TRBD2 covers 9 bases. V was pared by 0 bases and J by 0 bases, with 5 bases of the junction left unmatched. The CDR3 spans 17 residues. The germline gives CDR1 SGDLS, CDR2 YYNGEE. The CDR3 bases are TGTGCCAGCAGCGTAGGGGGGCGGGGGGGGAGCACAGATACGCAGTATTTT. Its translation: CASSVGGRGGSTDTQYF. The whole variable domain, remainder taken from reference TRBV9 and TRBJ2-3, is DSGVTQTPKHLITATGQRVTLRCSPRSGDLSVYWYQQSLDQGLQFLIQYYNGEERAKGNILERFSAQQFPDLHSELNLSSLELGDSALYFCASSVGGRGGSTDTQYFGPGTRLTVL.

The chain has TRBV7-3 and TRBJ2-1, with 8 bases that match TRBD1. J lost 6 bases, V lost 4 bases, and 5 bases had no gene match. The CDR3 sequence is 14 residues long. Germline values: CDR1 SGHTA, CDR2 FQGTGA. The CDR3 sequence: CASSSDRGVNEQFF. For the CDR3, the DNA is TGTGCCAGCAGCTCAGACAGGGGAGTCAATGAGCAGTTCTTC.

The V and J genes are TRBV6-5 and TRBJ2-1, with 8 bases that match TRBD1. With 0 bases clipped from V and 0 bases from J, the junction kept 1 base outside the gene matches. Per germline, CDR1 MNHEY and CDR2 SVGAGI. This CDR3 has 16 residues. The CDR3 is CASSYSQGVSYNEQFF. In nucleotides, the CDR3 is TGTGCCAGCAGTTACTCACAGGGGGTCTCCTACAATGAGCAGTTCTTC.

This clone occurred a few times. The chain is built from TRBV6-1 and TRBJ1-5; D might be TRBD1 (6 bases). The CDR3 consists of 15 residues. Germline assignment: CDR1 MNHNS and CDR2 SASEGT. Trimming took 6 bases from V and 0 from J, leaving 12 bases between them. CDR3 region: CASSLQGFSNQPQHF. The DNA of the CDR3 is TGTGCCAGCAGCCTACAGGGTTTTAGCAATCAGCCCCAGCATTTT.

This chain connects TRBV19 to TRBJ2-5; maybe TRBD2 (6 bases). The J call may be mistaken, given a closer DNA end match to TRBJ2-7. The length of the CDR3 is 13 residues. Germline assignment: CDR1 LNHDA and CDR2 SQIVND (reference sequence). CDR3 in DNA: TGTGCCAGTAGCATGCCGCGGGGAGACGAGCAGTACTTC. Its protein product is CASSMPRGDEQYF.

The chain is built from TRBV28 and TRBJ2-7; D might be TRBD2 (6 bases). The germline V gene encodes CDR1 MDHEN and CDR2 SYDVKM. Trimming took 2 bases from V and 9 from J, leaving 8 bases between them. CDR3 length: 11 residues. In DNA form, the CDR3 reads TGTGCCAGCAGTTTAGGGGGGAGGCAGTACTTC. Amino acid sequence: CASSLGGRQYF.

This clone appeared once. The chain is built from TRBV4-2 and TRBJ2-3; 9 bases are shared with TRBD1. V lost 1 base and J lost 10; bases outside the gene matches: 6. The CDR3 has 14 residues. CDR1 LGHNA and CDR2 YNFKEQ come from the germline V gene. This chain's CDR3 is CASSQAEQGAAQYF. In nucleotides, the CDR3 is TGTGCCAGCAGCCAAGCCGAACAGGGGGCAGCGCAGTATTTT.

The V call is TRBV6-5, the J call TRBJ1-1; D is perhaps TRBD1 (5 bases). Germline CDR1 MNHEY, CDR2 SVGAGI. The CDR3 is 13 residues long. V lost 5 bases and J 6 bases, leaving 13 bases between the germline ends. The CDR3 DNA sequence: TGTGCCAGCAGTAATTTAGGGGCCCCTGAAGCTTTCTTT. Translation gives CASSNLGAPEAFF.

This clone was detected once. The chain links TRBV30 to TRBJ1-4; D not certain. Trimming took off 5 bases at V and 1 base at J, with 5 bases between the two ends. Germline values: CDR1 GTSNPN, CDR2 SVGIG (reference sequence). The CDR3 consists of 12 residues. The CDR3 DNA follows: TGTGCCTGGCTAGGAACTAATGAAAAACTGTTTTTT. Translating gives CAWLGTNEKLFF.

This sequence joins TRBV5-1 and TRBJ2-3; perhaps TRBD2 as D (5 bases). Germline CDR1 and CDR2: SGHRS and YFSETQ. Trimming stripped 5 bases from V and 3 bases from J, with 13 bases between. There are 14 residues in the CDR3. The CDR3 region has the DNA TGCGCCAGCAGTTCAAGCGGCTTAACAGATACGCAGTATTTT. Its protein is CASSSSGLTDTQYF.